These T cell receptor beta chains were read from a single sample in a study of cytomegalovirus exposure and HLA in healthy donors. Profiled with immunoSEQ multiplex PCR; TCRdb holds only in-frame clones, not every one. Altogether some 110,000 clones are present, 70% to 85% being singletons, with the ten largest covering about 5%. The sample was PBMCs. Receptors were obtained from a man aged 45 to 65 in good health and CMV-seropositive. Both conserved end residues are trimmed from each CDR3.

TRBJ2-5 13 TRBV19 ASSIDYGTERFQY
TRBJ1-1 12 TRBV28 ASREGQLNTEAF
TRBJ2-7 13 TRBV28 ASSSRTSGYYEQY
TRBJ1-3 12 TRBV5-1 ASRQGGTGSTIY
TRBJ2-7 12 TRBV7-9 ASSLRQGRYEQY
TRBJ1-1 10 TRBV6-1 ATRGGRTEAF
TRBJ1-5 10 TRBV4-2 ASSQEAQPQH
TRBJ2-3 14 TRBV5-1 ASSLLGGRSTDTQY
TRBJ1-2 15 TRBV28 ASSDQGGQGLNYGYT
TRBJ2-4 16 TRBV19 ASSIGEGRGLAKNIQY
TRBJ2-1 10 TRBV21-1 ASTKKGTEQF
TRBJ2-7 12 TRBV5-1 ASSSEGGRYEQY
TRBJ2-7 13 TRBV6-1 ASSESWTYAYEQY
TRBJ1-4 13 TRBV5-1 ASSSQGSTNEKLF
TRBJ2-2 14 TRBV4-1 ASSQEFRANTGELF
TRBJ2-1 11 TRBV7-2 ASSPGLAGVPV
TRBJ1-1 12 TRBV19 ASTPTGVNTEAF
TRBJ1-1 15 TRBV5-1 ASSLLGVGTGNTEAF
TRBJ1-5 13 TRBV9 ASSATGANNQPQH